Listed below are T cell receptor beta chains from one sample, sequenced in a study of shared clonotypes between healthy human individuals. The protocol was immunoSEQ multiplex PCR, while the TCRdb copy is restricted to in-frame clones and leaves out a portion. Of 550,000 to 850,000 clones listed, 72% are singletons. Source material: memory CD4+ T cells sorted from blood. The origin of the receptors is a woman aged 25 to 39 in good health. CDR3s include the opening cysteine and the closing phenylalanine or tryptophan. Fields, in order: V gene, D gene, J gene, clone size, CDR3 length, CDR3 DNA, CDR3 protein. D genes are given only for firm matches. A row's size may be missing; if present it is once, few, many or a size class.

V: TRBV7-9; D: NA; J: TRBJ1-4; size: many; length: 14; DNA: TGTGCCAGCAGCTTCAGTAGTGCGGGTGAAAAACTGTTTTTT; CDR3: CASSFSSAGEKLFF
V: TRBV7-5; D: NA; J: TRBJ2-3; size: NA; length: 17; DNA: TGTGCCAGCAGCTTAGAAGGTAACGGTCAAGGCCGGGATACGCAGTATTTT; CDR3: CASSLEGNGQGRDTQYF
V: TRBV7-2; D: TRBD1; J: TRBJ2-1; size: NA; length: 16; DNA: TGTGCCAGCAGCTTATCAACCGGGACAGGGTCGGATGAGCAGTTCTTC; CDR3: CASSLSTGTGSDEQFF
V: TRBV30; D: NA; J: TRBJ2-1; size: NA; length: 16; DNA: TGTGCCTGGAGCCACCCGGGCAGGGACCAAAACAATGAGCAGTTCTTC; CDR3: CAWSHPGRDQNNEQFF
V: TRBV16; D: NA; J: TRBJ2-3; size: NA; length: 14; DNA: TGTGCCAGCAGCCCAACCTCTCGGGGGGATACGCAGTATTTT; CDR3: CASSPTSRGDTQYF
V: TRBV6-1; D: NA; J: TRBJ2-3; size: NA; length: 16; DNA: TGTGCCAGCAGTGTGGGCCCAACTGTGGGCACAGATACGCAGTATTTT; CDR3: CASSVGPTVGTDTQYF
V: TRBV4-2; D: NA; J: TRBJ1-3; size: many; length: 15; DNA: TGTGCCAGCAGCCAAGATAGAGGGGTTGGAAACACCATATATTTT; CDR3: CASSQDRGVGNTIYF
V: TRBV28; D: NA; J: TRBJ1-2; size: NA; length: 16; DNA: TGTGCCAGCAGGCGTGGCAGGGGATCGTTTAACTATGGCTACACCTTC; CDR3: CASRRGRGSFNYGYTF
V: TRBV6-5; D: NA; J: TRBJ1-5; size: few; length: 15; DNA: TGTGCCAGCAGACCGACACTCGGGAGCAATCAGCCCCAGCATTTT; CDR3: CASRPTLGSNQPQHF
V: TRBV11-2; D: TRBD1; J: TRBJ1-2; size: few; length: 15; DNA: TGTGCCAGCAGCCCGGGGGTAGGGGGCGTCTATGGCTACACCTTC; CDR3: CASSPGVGGVYGYTF
V: TRBV5-1; D: NA; J: TRBJ2-3; size: NA; length: 15; DNA: TGCGCCAGCAGCTTGGACGGGAGAGGGAGCGATACGCAGTATTTT; CDR3: CASSLDGRGSDTQYF
V: TRBV7-2; D: NA; J: TRBJ1-4; size: NA; length: 15; DNA: TGTGCCAGCAGCTATACACAGGGAAGTGCTGAAAAACTGTTTTTT; CDR3: CASSYTQGSAEKLFF
V: TRBV19; D: NA; J: TRBJ2-1; size: once; length: 16; DNA: TGTGCCAGTAGGGACGACAGGAGGGGGGCTTACAATGAGCAGTTCTTC; CDR3: CASRDDRRGAYNEQFF
V: TRBV7-9; D: NA; J: TRBJ2-3; size: many; length: 16; DNA: TGTGCCAGCAGCTTAGGCGGGGAATCTAGCACAGATACGCAGTATTTT; CDR3: CASSLGGESSTDTQYF
V: TRBV12-5; D: NA; J: TRBJ2-7; size: NA; length: 15; DNA: TGTGCTAGTGGTTCCCGCAGAGCCTCCGGTGACGAGCAGTACTTC; CDR3: CASGSRRASGDEQYF
V: TRBV6-6; D: NA; J: TRBJ1-5; size: NA; length: 15; DNA: TGTGCCAGCAGTTACTCGCCCGATAGCAATCAGCCCCAGCATTTT; CDR3: CASSYSPDSNQPQHF
V: TRBV2; D: TRBD2; J: TRBJ2-2; size: NA; length: 15; DNA: TGTGCCAGCAAGTCCAGCGGGACTGTCACCGGGGAGCTGTTTTTT; CDR3: CASKSSGTVTGELFF
V: TRBV6-6; D: NA; J: TRBJ2-5; size: NA; length: 14; DNA: TGTGCCAGCAGTTACCCCGGACTGGGGGAGACCCAGTACTTC; CDR3: CASSYPGLGETQYF
V: TRBV30; D: NA; J: TRBJ2-7; size: NA; length: 13; DNA: TGTGCCTGGAGCGGGGGAGGGGGCTACGAGCAGTACTTC; CDR3: CAWSGGGGYEQYF
V: TRBV2; D: NA; J: TRBJ2-5; size: NA; length: 15; DNA: TGTGCCAGCACGGTGGGCGGAGACCATCGAGGGACCCAGTACTTC; CDR3: CASTVGGDHRGTQYF
V: TRBV7-9; D: NA; J: TRBJ1-4; size: few; length: 15; DNA: TGTGCCAGCAGCTTAGGTGCAGGGACTAATGAAAAACTGTTTTTT; CDR3: CASSLGAGTNEKLFF
V: TRBV5-1; D: NA; J: TRBJ1-3; size: NA; length: 15; DNA: TGCGCCAGCAGCCCGGAACCCCTAACTGGAAACACCATATATTTT; CDR3: CASSPEPLTGNTIYF
V: TRBV28; D: NA; J: TRBJ1-5; size: NA; length: 13; DNA: TGTGCCAGCAGTTTCTATCCTAATCAGCCCCAGCATTTT; CDR3: CASSFYPNQPQHF
V: TRBV5-6; D: NA; J: TRBJ2-7; size: NA; length: 14; DNA: TGTGCCAGCAGCTTGGAAGGGATCGACGGCGGGTCTTATTTC; CDR3: CASSLEGIDGGSYF
V: TRBV5-1; D: NA; J: TRBJ2-1; size: few; length: 15; DNA: TGCGCCAGCAGCTTGGACGTGGGGTCCTACAATGAGCAGTTCTTC; CDR3: CASSLDVGSYNEQFF
V: TRBV29-1; D: TRBD1; J: TRBJ1-5; size: few; length: 12; DNA: TGCAGCGTTCGGGACAGCCTGGGGCCCCAGCATTTT; CDR3: CSVRDSLGPQHF
V: TRBV6-6; D: NA; J: TRBJ1-1; size: NA; length: 11; DNA: TGTGCCAGCAGTTATGAGAATGAAGCTTTCTTT; CDR3: CASSYENEAFF
V: TRBV11-2; D: NA; J: TRBJ1-2; size: few; length: 12; DNA: TGTGCCAGCAGCACAACAGGCTATGGCTACACCTTC; CDR3: CASSTTGYGYTF
V: TRBV5-4; D: NA; J: TRBJ2-7; size: NA; length: 15; DNA: TGCGCCAGCAGCCAGGCGAGGGAGGCCTACTACGAGCAGTACTTC; CDR3: CASSQAREAYYEQYF
V: TRBV28; D: TRBD1; J: TRBJ1-1; size: few; length: 14; DNA: TGTGCCAGCAGTCAGAGGGTAGACAGGGTATGGGCTTTCTTT; CDR3: CASSQRVDRVWAFF
V: TRBV9; D: NA; J: TRBJ1-2; size: NA; length: 15; DNA: TGTGCCAGCAGCGTAGGAGGGGCAGGCTCCGCTCGTATGGCCTTC; CDR3: CASSVGGAGSARMAF